These T cell receptor beta chains were read from a single sample in a study of cytomegalovirus exposure and HLA in healthy donors. Assay: immunoSEQ multiplex PCR; the TCRdb copy retains only in-frame clones and omits some. This sample has tens of thousands of clones; just under 95% occur once, and the top ten carry about 4.2%. The sequenced material came from PBMCs. Every receptor here comes from a man younger than 35 in good health and CMV-seropositive. The CDR3 runs from the conserved cysteine through the conserved F or W. D genes are given only for firm matches. Only part of the rows carry a size: once, few, many, or a class if the clone is expanded.

TRBJ1-1,19,.,.,TRBV4-1,TGCGCCAGCAGCCAAAGTATTGTCCTATCAGGGTTGGTGAACACTGAAGCTTTCTTT,CASSQSIVLSGLVNTEAFF
TRBJ2-7,15,.,.,TRBV6-5,TGTGCCAGCAGCTCCAGGGCGGGACCGTTCTACGAGCAGTACTTC,CASSSRAGPFYEQYF
TRBJ2-1,15,.,TRBD2,TRBV7-3,TGTGCCAGCAGCCCCGGGACTACCTCTTACAATGAGCAGTTCTTC,CASSPGTTSYNEQFF
TRBJ1-2,16,few,.,TRBV6-1,TGTGCCAGCAGTGAAGAGGCGGGGGGAAGTAACTATGGCTACACCTTC,CASSEEAGGSNYGYTF
TRBJ1-3,16,.,.,TRBV13,TGTGCCAGCAGCTTAGAGGGAGTTTTCTCTGGAAACACCATATATTTT,CASSLEGVFSGNTIYF
TRBJ2-5,18,.,TRBD2,TRBV4-1,TGCGCCAGCAGCGCCCGACTAGCGGGGTCGGATGTACAAGAGACCCAGTACTTC,CASSARLAGSDVQETQYF
TRBJ2-7,14,.,.,TRBV4-2,TGTGCCAGCAGCCAAACGGACACGATCTACGAGCAGTACTTC,CASSQTDTIYEQYF
TRBJ2-3,14,.,TRBD1,TRBV6-5,TGTGCCAGCAGTCGGACAGGGGGTAATTTAGCGCAGTATTTT,CASSRTGGNLAQYF
TRBJ2-1,14,.,.,TRBV7-8,TGTGCCAGCAGCCCATCCACAGTTTACAATGAGCAGTTCTTC,CASSPSTVYNEQFF
TRBJ2-1,16,.,.,TRBV4-3,TGCGCCAGCAGCCAAGTAATAACAGGGACACACAATGAGCAGTTCTTC,CASSQVITGTHNEQFF
TRBJ2-7,16,.,TRBD2,TRBV6-6,TGTGCCAGCAGTTATCAATCTAGCGGATCAGCCTACGAGCAGTACTTC,CASSYQSSGSAYEQYF
TRBJ2-2,15,.,TRBD2,TRBV30,TGTGCCTGGAGTATAGCGGGAGTGCACACCGGGGAGCTGTTTTTT,CAWSIAGVHTGELFF
TRBJ1-1,13,.,TRBD1,TRBV28,TGTGCCAGCAGTTCGGACAGGGCCACTGAAGCTTTCTTT,CASSSDRATEAFF
TRBJ1-1,13,once,.,TRBV27,TGTGCCAGCAGTTTTCAGGGAATCACTGAAGCTTTCTTT,CASSFQGITEAFF
TRBJ1-2,13,.,TRBD1,TRBV30,TGTGCCTGGAGGAAACAGGGGATGGATGGCTACACCTTC,CAWRKQGMDGYTF
TRBJ2-1,17,.,TRBD1,TRBV28,TGTGCCAGCAGTTTTTTGATAATAGGGGACAGGGGTATTGAGCAGTTCTTC,CASSFLIIGDRGIEQFF
TRBJ2-7,16,.,.,TRBV28,TGTGCCAGCAGTCCTAGACTATCTCTGATAAGGTACGAGCAGTACTTC,CASSPRLSLIRYEQYF
TRBJ1-3,15,.,.,TRBV6-5,TGTGCCAGCAGTGCTACAGGGTTCTCTGGAAACACCATATATTTT,CASSATGFSGNTIYF
TRBJ2-1,14,.,TRBD1,TRBV6-6,TGTGCCAGCGCTCCGGGACAGTTCATCAATGAGCAGTTCTTC,CASAPGQFINEQFF
TRBJ1-2,13,.,TRBD1,TRBV5-6,TGTGCCAGCAGCCGGGACAGTAACTATGGCTACACCTTC,CASSRDSNYGYTF
TRBJ2-1,15,.,.,TRBV28,TGTGCCAGCAGTTTAGAACTCCTGAATGGCGGGGAGCAGTTCTTC,CASSLELLNGGEQFF
TRBJ2-7,15,few,TRBD2,TRBV6-1,TGTGCCAGCAGTGACCCAGCGGGGGGGCCCTACGAGCAGTACTTC,CASSDPAGGPYEQYF
TRBJ2-7,14,.,.,TRBV7-8,TGTGCCAGCAGCCCGGGACTCAGCTCCTACGAGCAGTACTTC,CASSPGLSSYEQYF
TRBJ2-6,16,.,.,TRBV28,TGTGCCAGCAGTTTACAGTCCCTCTCTGGGGCCAACGTCCTGACTTTC,CASSLQSLSGANVLTF
TRBJ2-7,11,.,.,TRBV13,TGTGCCAGCAGCTTCTTCTACGAGCAGTACTTC,CASSFFYEQYF
TRBJ2-7,10,.,.,TRBV20-1,TGCAGTGCTAGAGCGGGAGAGCAGTACTTC,CSARAGEQYF